The entry below describes one TCR beta chain. Its recognized antigen is unknown. No base qualities exist here, and no much larger clone lies one base off it. The source of the sample is a study of metastatic and nonmetastatic thyroid tumors (dated by TCRdb to 2020 to 2021). For the wider study: For patients with malignant and with benign thyroid disease, the researchers compared repertoires between peripheral blood samples and tumor or nodule tissue samples. The paper as a whole reports these results and caveats: TCR beta diversity was reported as significantly higher in malignant tumors than in benign nodules, in both blood and tumor samples.

Including the terminal cysteine and phenylalanine, the CDR3 comprises 16 residues. The entry retains the CDR3 DNA only, 48 bases that are in frame from base 1. The germline V gene encodes CDR1 SGHRS and CDR2 YFSETQ. The trim is 6 bases for V and 3 bases for J, with a gap of 16 bases between the germline ends. The library was prepared using PCR. Instrument on record: Illumina HiSeq 4000. High-throughput sequencing was used to profile the TCR beta-chain CDR3 region of each patient. The authors processed their data as follows. A classifier to discriminate distant-metastatic papillary thyroid cancer patients was built from CDR3 differences across clinicopathological groups. To measure repertoire diversity the researchers used the Shannon index, while the Morisita-Horn index served to gauge how similar the tumor and blood repertoires were. TCRdb trimmed the raw reads at Q25, called clones with MiXCR and kept productive beta chains. It is TCRdb's table, rather than the study itself, that gives the V and J calls and clone size. This sample comprises about 22,000 clones, 15% to 20% of them detected only once. The ten largest clones add up to roughly 2.7% of the sample.

No patient had received any treatment before thyroid surgery. Using T-cell receptor beta sequencing, the researchers looked back retrospectively at clinical samples from patients, gathered between the early 2010s and the late 2010s. The rearrangement combines TRBV5-1 with TRBJ1-6; a tentative D call is TRBD1 (5 bases match). Sequencing used adjacent normal tissue. The source is a male donor with papillary thyroid cancer or a benign thyroid nodule (not recorded which). Some clones in this sample may be carry-over from other donors' samples. The CDR3 protein: CASILARQNYNSPLHF. Here is the DNA: TGCGCCAGCATCCTCGCCAGACAGAACTATAATTCACCCCTCCACTTT.